A selection of T cell receptor beta chains follows, all from one sample in a study of cytomegalovirus exposure and HLA in healthy donors. Generated by immunoSEQ multiplex PCR, the TCRdb table keeps only in-frame clones and is missing some. In the table there are approximately 90,000 clones, approximately 93% of which are singletons. Source material: PBMCs. These receptor sequences come from a woman in her twenties or thirties in good health and CMV-seropositive. Both conserved end residues are part of each CDR3. Fields, in order: D gene, J gene, V gene, clone size, CDR3 protein, CDR3 DNA. The D gene is left open where the match is weak. Clone size, where shown, is once, few, many, or a class for clones that have expanded.

NA | TRBJ2-7 | TRBV19 | few | CASSIGDNTYEQYF | TGTGCCAGTAGTATTGGGGACAACACCTACGAGCAGTACTTC
NA | TRBJ1-1 | TRBV7-9 | NA | CASSFIFGGEAFF | TGTGCCAGCAGCTTCATTTTTGGCGGTGAAGCTTTCTTT
NA | TRBJ2-7 | TRBV5-8 | large | CASSWGEDGSYEQYF | TGTGCCAGCAGTTGGGGAGAGGACGGATCCTACGAGCAGTACTTC
NA | TRBJ2-3 | TRBV7-9 | NA | CASSLTVSTDTQYF | TGTGCCAGCAGCTTGACAGTTAGCACAGATACGCAGTATTTT
TRBD2 | TRBJ2-7 | TRBV28 | NA | CASSKSAGAYEQYF | TGTGCCAGCAGCAAAAGTGCGGGGGCCTACGAGCAGTACTTC
TRBD2 | TRBJ2-5 | TRBV19 | NA | CASSGSGQETQYF | TGTGCCAGTAGCGGTAGCGGGCAAGAGACCCAGTACTTC
TRBD1 | TRBJ2-3 | TRBV18 | NA | CASSPTVGTATDTQYF | TGTGCCAGCTCACCAACTGTGGGGACAGCCACAGATACGCAGTATTTT
TRBD1 | TRBJ1-1 | TRBV30 | once | CAWSGGQGANTEAFF | TGTGCCTGGAGTGGGGGACAGGGGGCGAACACTGAAGCTTTCTTT
NA | TRBJ2-7 | TRBV19 | NA | CASSWGGLSSYEQYF | TGTGCCAGTAGTTGGGGGGGCCTGAGCTCCTACGAGCAGTACTTC
NA | TRBJ2-1 | TRBV21-1 | NA | CASSNNCGLPIPNEQFF | TGTGCCAGCAGCAATAATTGCGGACTTCCAATCCCGAATGAGCAGTTCTTC
TRBD1 | TRBJ2-7 | TRBV28 | NA | CASRRMGQGSDEQYF | TGTGCCAGCAGGCGGATGGGACAGGGTAGTGACGAGCAGTACTTC
TRBD1 | TRBJ1-2 | TRBV6-1 | NA | CASSGQGPNYGYTF | TGTGCCAGCAGCGGACAGGGGCCCAACTATGGCTACACCTTC
NA | TRBJ2-3 | TRBV7-9 | NA | CASSPPGGEADTQYF | TGTGCCAGCAGCCCTCCCGGGGGAGAGGCAGATACGCAGTATTTT
NA | TRBJ2-7 | TRBV28 | NA | CASSFGGASYEQYF | TGTGCCAGCAGTTTCGGGGGAGCCAGCTACGAGCAGTACTTC
NA | TRBJ2-7 | TRBV11-2 | NA | CASSLDREQYF | TGTGCCAGCAGCTTAGACCGCGAGCAGTACTTC